The sequence of this T cell receptor (beta chain) was determined in a study of OX40 agonist ivuxolimab in advanced cancers. Study results and limitations: Expansion of clones was among the lowest in partial responders at 0.1-3.0 mg/kg.

Method: immunoSEQ multiplex PCR; TCRdb's copy keeps in-frame clones and lacks some. The sample lists tens of thousands of clones, about 87% seen once, with about 11% in the top ten. Concerning this clone itself: The antigen is unknown.

Germline-derived CDR1 and CDR2 are SGDLS and YYNGEE. Trimming removed 2 bases at V and 2 bases at J, with 10 bases between. The CDR3 has 14 residues. This clonotype was sampled from an adult with an advanced solid tumor such as melanoma, head and neck, liver or kidney cancer. The material was CD4+ or CD8+ T cells sorted from blood, obtained in a trial of the OX40 agonist ivuxolimab. The chain links TRBV9 to TRBJ1-2; D is unclear. CDR3 coding DNA: TGTGCCAGCAGCGTCGGCAGGATAAACTATGGCTACACCTTC. It specifies CASSVGRINYGYTF.